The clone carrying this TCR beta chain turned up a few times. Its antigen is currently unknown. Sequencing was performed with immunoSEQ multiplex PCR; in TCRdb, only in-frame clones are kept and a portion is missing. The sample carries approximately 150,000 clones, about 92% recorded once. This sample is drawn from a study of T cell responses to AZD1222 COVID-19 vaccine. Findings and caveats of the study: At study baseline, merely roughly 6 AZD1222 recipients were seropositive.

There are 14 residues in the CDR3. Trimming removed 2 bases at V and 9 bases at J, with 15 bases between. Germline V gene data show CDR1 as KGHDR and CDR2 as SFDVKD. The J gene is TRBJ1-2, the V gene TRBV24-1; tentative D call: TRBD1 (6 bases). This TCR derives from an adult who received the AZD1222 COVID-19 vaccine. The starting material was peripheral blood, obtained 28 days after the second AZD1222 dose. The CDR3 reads CATSDSLTGQSYTF. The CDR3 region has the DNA TGTGCCACCAGTGATTCGTTGACAGGACAAAGCTACACCTTC.